Listed below are T cell receptor beta chains from one sample, sequenced in a study of blood T cells in healthy people across ages. TCRdb called the 5' RACE reads again in MiXCR, with one record for every CDR3 protein. The sample carries 1.5 million or so distinct CDR3 sequences, around 39% recorded once. The specimen sequenced was blood. The receptors derive from a woman aged 18-29 years in good health. CDR3s include the opening cysteine and the closing phenylalanine or tryptophan. D genes are given only for firm matches. Part of the rows lack a size; the others show once, few, many or a class for expanded clones.

TRBD2	TRBV30	few	TRBJ2-1	CAWSGGYYNEQFF	TGTGCCTGGTCGGGGGGGTATTACAATGAGCAGTTCTTC
TRBD1	TRBV13	few	TRBJ2-7	CASSLVRDRTYEQYF	TGTGCCAGCAGCTTAGTAAGGGACAGGACGTACGAGCAGTACTTC
TRBD2	TRBV6-2/TRBV6-3	-	TRBJ2-1	CASSPGSGGLYNEQFF	TGTGCCAGCAGCCCCGGTAGCGGGGGACTTTACAATGAGCAGTTCTTC
-	TRBV28	few	TRBJ1-6	CASSTQMRQVNSPLHF	TGTGCCAGCAGTACCCAAATGCGACAGGTTAATTCACCCCTCCACTTT
TRBD1	TRBV12-3/TRBV12-4	-	TRBJ1-5	CASSFTGGSWLNSNQPQHF	TGTGCCAGCAGTTTTACAGGGGGTAGCTGGCTGAATAGCAATCAGCCCCAGCATTTT
TRBD2	TRBV12-3/TRBV12-4	-	TRBJ2-1	CASSFGLAETNEQFF	TGTGCCAGCAGTTTCGGACTAGCGGAAACCAATGAGCAGTTCTTC
TRBD1	TRBV15	-	TRBJ1-1	CATSGTGPLTEAFF	TGTGCCACCAGCGGGACAGGGCCGCTAACTGAAGCTTTCTTT
TRBD2	TRBV7-9	-	TRBJ2-7	CASSPVGEGPRGYEQYF	TGTGCCAGCAGCCCCGTGGGGGAGGGCCCAAGAGGGTACGAGCAGTACTTC
-	TRBV21-1	many	TRBJ2-4	CASSRKYRDPFLLAKNIQYF	TGTGCCAGCAGCCGCAAATACCGGGACCCCTTTTTACTAGCCAAAAACATTCAGTACTTC
TRBD1	TRBV6-1	-	TRBJ2-7	CASKVLGQVSYEQYF	TGTGCCAGCAAGGTTTTGGGACAGGTCTCCTACGAGCAGTACTTC
-	TRBV27	few	TRBJ2-1	CASSLPGSNEQFF	TGTGCCAGCAGTTTACCAGGCTCCAATGAGCAGTTCTTC
-	TRBV20-1	-	TRBJ2-1	CSASSSGKAEQFF	TGCAGTGCTAGTAGTAGCGGTAAGGCTGAGCAGTTCTTC
-	TRBV5-6	-	TRBJ2-7	CASSVPRTGKANEQYF	TGTGCCAGCAGCGTACCTCGGACGGGAAAGGCTAACGAGCAGTACTTC
-	TRBV9	-	TRBJ2-7	CASSVGSVPQYEQYF	TGTGCCAGCAGCGTAGGATCGGTTCCCCAATACGAGCAGTACTTC
-	TRBV13	few	TRBJ2-7	CASSSRTFSYEQYF	TGTGCCAGCAGCTCCCGGACTTTCTCCTACGAGCAGTACTTC
TRBD1	TRBV27	-	TRBJ2-7	CASGVDGTVGSYEQYF	TGTGCCAGCGGAGTTGATGGGACAGTCGGCTCCTACGAGCAGTACTTC
TRBD2	TRBV29-1	-	TRBJ2-1	CSVEEGLAVEQFF	TGCAGCGTTGAAGAGGGACTAGCGGTAGAGCAGTTCTTC
TRBD2	TRBV10-3	-	TRBJ2-5	CAISEALGGETQYF	TGTGCCATCAGTGAGGCCCTCGGGGGGGAGACCCAGTACTTC
-	TRBV2	-	TRBJ1-2	CASSQRPAGDGYTF	TGTGCCAGCAGCCAGAGGCCGGCAGGCGATGGCTACACCTTC
TRBD1	TRBV2	-	TRBJ2-5	CASSREGTGKETQYF	TGTGCCAGCAGCCGCGAGGGGACAGGGAAAGAGACCCAGTACTTC
TRBD2	TRBV24-1	few	TRBJ2-1	CATSDFRPGGKILEQFF	TGTGCCACCAGTGATTTCCGGCCGGGGGGGAAGATACTAGAGCAGTTCTTC
-	TRBV9	-	TRBJ1-2	CASSDLNGYTF	TGTGCCAGCAGCGACCTCAATGGCTACACCTTC
-	TRBV7-9	-	TRBJ2-3	CASSPFGQAGDTQYF	TGTGCCAGCAGCCCATTCGGCCAGGCTGGGGATACGCAGTATTTT
-	TRBV5-6	-	TRBJ2-7	CASRYSGGHEQYF	TGTGCCAGCAGGTACTCCGGGGGGCACGAGCAGTACTTC
-	TRBV6-1	-	TRBJ1-1	CASSEAGGDTEAFF	TGTGCCAGCAGTGAAGCAGGGGGGGACACTGAAGCTTTCTTT
TRBD1	TRBV27	-	TRBJ2-1	CASRLTGGGEQFF	TGTGCCAGCAGATTAACAGGGGGAGGTGAGCAGTTCTTC
-	TRBV21-1	few	TRBJ2-4	CASSKRMVGEAKNIQYF	TGTGCCAGCAGCAAAAGGATGGTGGGAGAAGCCAAAAACATTCAGTACTTC
TRBD1	TRBV7-2	few	TRBJ1-4	CASSLAGQGGTNEKLFF	TGTGCCAGCAGCTTAGCCGGACAGGGGGGAACTAATGAAAAACTGTTTTTT
-	TRBV29-1	-	TRBJ2-5	CSVAGAEETQYF	TGCAGCGTTGCAGGGGCCGAGGAGACCCAGTACTTC
TRBD1	TRBV3-1	once	TRBJ2-1	CASSQGGTGNHNEQFF	TGTGCCAGCAGCCAAGGGGGGACAGGTAATCACAATGAGCAGTTCTTC
-	TRBV28	-	TRBJ1-5	CASTVGGSNQPQHF	TGTGCCAGCACGGTCGGGGGGAGCAATCAGCCCCAGCATTTT
-	TRBV28	few	TRBJ2-1	CASSLDKPKNEQFF	TGTGCCAGCAGTTTAGACAAACCCAAAAATGAGCAGTTCTTC
-	TRBV20-1	-	TRBJ2-5	CSAKYSRPGETQYF	TGCAGTGCTAAATATAGTAGACCAGGAGAGACCCAGTACTTC
-	TRBV20-1	-	TRBJ1-2	CSAPRTTDYGYTF	TGCAGTGCTCCTCGGACCACAGACTATGGCTACACCTTC
TRBD1	TRBV6-5	-	TRBJ1-1	CSSSIGTGNTEAFF	TGTTCCAGCAGTATCGGGACAGGGAACACTGAAGCTTTCTTT
TRBD2	TRBV7-3	-	TRBJ2-7	CASSFVGAGAYNEQYF	TGTGCCAGCAGCTTCGTAGGAGCGGGGGCCTACAATGAGCAGTACTTC